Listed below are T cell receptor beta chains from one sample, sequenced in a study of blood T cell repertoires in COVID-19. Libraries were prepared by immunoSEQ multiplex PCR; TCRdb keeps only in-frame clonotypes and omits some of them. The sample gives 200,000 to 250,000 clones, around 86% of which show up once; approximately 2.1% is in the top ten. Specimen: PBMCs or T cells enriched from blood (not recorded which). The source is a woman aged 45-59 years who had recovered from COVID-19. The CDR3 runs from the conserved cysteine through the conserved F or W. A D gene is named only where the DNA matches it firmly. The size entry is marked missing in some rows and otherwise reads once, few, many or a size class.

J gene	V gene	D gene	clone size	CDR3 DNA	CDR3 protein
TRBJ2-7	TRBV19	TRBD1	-	TGTGCCAGTAGTGCGCCGGGACAGGGGCCCGAGCAGTACTTC	CASSAPGQGPEQYF
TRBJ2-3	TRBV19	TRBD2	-	TGTGCCGTAACCTCTAGCGGGAGAACAGATACGCAGTATTTT	CAVTSSGRTDTQYF
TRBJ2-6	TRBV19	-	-	TGTGCCAGTAGCCGATTGACAGGAGTTATAATCTCTGGGGCCAACGTCCTGACTTTC	CASSRLTGVIISGANVLTF
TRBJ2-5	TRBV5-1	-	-	TGCGCCAGCAGCTTGAAAGCGAGGGAGACCCAGTACTTC	CASSLKARETQYF
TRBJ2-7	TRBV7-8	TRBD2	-	TGTGCCAGCAGGGAAAGCGGGGGCGGCTACTACGAGCAGTACTTC	CASRESGGGYYEQYF
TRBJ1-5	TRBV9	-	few	TGTGCCAGCGGGGATCGGGGTAATCAGCCCCAGCATTTT	CASGDRGNQPQHF
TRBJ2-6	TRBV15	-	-	TGTGCCACCAGCAGGGACCACGGGGTCTCTGGGGCCAACGTCCTGACTTTC	CATSRDHGVSGANVLTF
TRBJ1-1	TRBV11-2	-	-	TGTGCCAGCAGCTTAGTTCAGAACACTGAAGCTTTCTTT	CASSLVQNTEAFF
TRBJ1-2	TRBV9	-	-	TGTGCCAGCAGCCCTCAGGGCGACTATGGCTACACCTTC	CASSPQGDYGYTF
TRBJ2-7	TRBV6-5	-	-	TGTGCCAGCAGTTACCTCAGGGGTGTAGCCTACGAGCAGTACTTC	CASSYLRGVAYEQYF
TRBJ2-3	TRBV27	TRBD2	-	TGTGCCAGCAGTTTAGCGGGAGGTACTTCAGGGGATACGCAGTATTTT	CASSLAGGTSGDTQYF
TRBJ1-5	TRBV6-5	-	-	TGTGCCAGCCGCTATGGAGGGCAGGATAATCAGCCCCAGCATTTT	CASRYGGQDNQPQHF
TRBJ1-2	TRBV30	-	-	TGTGCCTCACGATATGGGGGCCCTGGCTACACCTTC	CASRYGGPGYTF
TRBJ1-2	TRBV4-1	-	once	TGCGCCAGCAGCCAACTGGCGAACCCACGCGGAGGGGTGTATGGCTACACCTTC	CASSQLANPRGGVYGYTF
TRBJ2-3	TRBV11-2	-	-	TGTGCCAGCAGCTCCCTACGCACAGATACGCAGTATTTT	CASSSLRTDTQYF
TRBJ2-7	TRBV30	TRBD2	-	TGTGCCTTAACTGCCGGGACTAGCGGGAGGGTTGGCGAGCAGTACTTC	CALTAGTSGRVGEQYF
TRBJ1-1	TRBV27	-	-	TGTGCCAGCAGTTTAAGGGAGGGCTTGAACACTGAAGCTTTCTTT	CASSLREGLNTEAFF
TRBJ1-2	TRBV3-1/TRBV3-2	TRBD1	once	TGTGCCAGCAGCCCCGGGGACAGCTCTAACTATGGCTACACCTTC	CASSPGDSSNYGYTF
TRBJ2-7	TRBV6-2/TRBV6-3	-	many	TGTGCCAGCAGTTACCGGGACAACTCCTACGAGCAGTACTTC	CASSYRDNSYEQYF
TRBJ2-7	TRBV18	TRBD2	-	TGTGCCAGCTCATCTAGCGGGATGCGGTACGAGCAGTACTTC	CASSSSGMRYEQYF
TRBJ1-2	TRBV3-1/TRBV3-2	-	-	TGTGCCAGCAGCCAAGCAGGGGCCAAGGGCTACACCTTC	CASSQAGAKGYTF
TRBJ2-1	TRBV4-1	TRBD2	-	TGCGCCAGCAGCCAAGAGGCTAGCGGGGGGACGTACAATGAGCAGTTCTTC	CASSQEASGGTYNEQFF
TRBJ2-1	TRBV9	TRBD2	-	TGTGCCAGCAGCGTAGTCCCCGGACTAGCGGATAATGAGCAGTTCTTC	CASSVVPGLADNEQFF
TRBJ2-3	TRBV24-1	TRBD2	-	TGTGCCACCAGTGATTTTAGCGGGAGAGTCGGCACAGATACGCAGTATTTT	CATSDFSGRVGTDTQYF
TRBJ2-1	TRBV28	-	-	TGTGCCAGCAGCCCCTCAGGTTTTGGATACAATGAGCAGTTCTTC	CASSPSGFGYNEQFF
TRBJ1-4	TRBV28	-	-	TGTGCCAGCAGTTTACCCACAGGTTATAATGAAAAACTGTTTTTT	CASSLPTGYNEKLFF
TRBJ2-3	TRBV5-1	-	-	TGCGCCAGCAGCTCTGGGACACTAAACACAGATACGCAGTATTTT	CASSSGTLNTDTQYF
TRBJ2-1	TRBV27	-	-	TGTGCCAGCAGTATCGGGACTTACAATGAGCAGTTCTTC	CASSIGTYNEQFF
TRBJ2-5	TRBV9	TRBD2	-	TGTGCCAGCAGCGTAGGAGCTGGGACTAGCGGGAGTAGGGAGACCCAGTACTTC	CASSVGAGTSGSRETQYF
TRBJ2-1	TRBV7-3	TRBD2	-	TGTGCCAGCAGCTTAGTGGCTAGCGGGATAGGAGAGCAGTTCTTC	CASSLVASGIGEQFF
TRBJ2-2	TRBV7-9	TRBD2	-	TGTGCCAGCAGGACTAGCGGGAGATCGATGGTCGGGGAGCTGTTTTTT	CASRTSGRSMVGELFF
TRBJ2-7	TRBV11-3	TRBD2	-	TGTGCCAGCAGCCTCAGGAGCGGGAACTACGAGCAGTACTTC	CASSLRSGNYEQYF
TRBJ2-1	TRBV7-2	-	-	TGTGCCAGCAGCCGTACAGGGTCCTACAATGAGCAGTTCTTC	CASSRTGSYNEQFF
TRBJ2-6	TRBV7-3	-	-	TGTGCCAGCAGCTTAAGTGTAGGGGGTAGCTCTGGGGCCAACGTCCTGACTTTC	CASSLSVGGSSGANVLTF
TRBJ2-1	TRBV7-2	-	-	TGTGCCAGCAGCTTAGGAGGTGCTGGCGGACGGGGGAGTGAGCAGTTCTTC	CASSLGGAGGRGSEQFF
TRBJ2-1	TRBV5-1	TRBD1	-	TGCGCCAGCAGCTTGACGGACAGGGACTACAATGAGCAGTTCTTC	CASSLTDRDYNEQFF
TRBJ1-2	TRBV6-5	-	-	TGTGCCAGCAGTTTCTTAAGTCTCGGCTATGGCTACACCTTC	CASSFLSLGYGYTF
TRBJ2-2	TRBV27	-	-	TGTGCCAGCAGTTTAGAGCAGAACACCGGGGAGCTGTTTTTT	CASSLEQNTGELFF
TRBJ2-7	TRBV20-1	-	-	TGCAGTGCACGCGGACAGATGGAGCAGTACTTC	CSARGQMEQYF
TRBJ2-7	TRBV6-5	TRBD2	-	TGTGCCAGCAGCCCCCGGGGGGGACACCGCGAGCAGTACTTC	CASSPRGGHREQYF
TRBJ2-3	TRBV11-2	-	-	TGTGCCAGCAGCTTAGTTCCAGGAACAGATACGCAGTATTTT	CASSLVPGTDTQYF
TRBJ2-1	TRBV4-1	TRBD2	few	TGCGCCAGCAGCCTATACCGGGAGGTAGGTTACAATGAGCAGTTCTTC	CASSLYREVGYNEQFF
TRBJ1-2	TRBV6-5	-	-	TGTGCCAGCAGAAACGGGCAGGGAGGAGGCTACACCTTC	CASRNGQGGGYTF
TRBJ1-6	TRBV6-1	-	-	TGTGCCAGCAGTGCGGTTTACAATCCGGGATCCTATAATTCACCCCTCCACTTT	CASSAVYNPGSYNSPLHF
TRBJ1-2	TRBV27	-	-	TGTGCCAGCAGAAAACAGGTGGGGCCCCGAGCTAACTATGGCTACACCTTC	CASRKQVGPRANYGYTF
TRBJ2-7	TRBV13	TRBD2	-	TGTGCCAGCAGCTCCCGCGGGGGAGCCTACGAGCAGTACTTC	CASSSRGGAYEQYF
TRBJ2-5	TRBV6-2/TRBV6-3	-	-	TGTGCCAGCAGTTACGGGCCTGAAGCGACCCAGTACTTC	CASSYGPEATQYF
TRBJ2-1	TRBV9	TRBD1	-	TGTGCCAGCAGCGTAGGCCCAGGGGGATCCTCCCACAATGAGCAGTTCTTC	CASSVGPGGSSHNEQFF
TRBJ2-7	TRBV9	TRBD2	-	TGTGCCAGCAGCGCCTATAGCGGGGGTGGATACGAGCAGTACTTC	CASSAYSGGGYEQYF
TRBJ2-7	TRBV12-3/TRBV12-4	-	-	TGTGCCAGCCAGAGGGCGACAAGCGAGCAGTACTTC	CASQRATSEQYF
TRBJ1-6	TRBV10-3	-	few	TGTGCCTCCCGCAGCGGAAATTCACCCCTCCACTTT	CASRSGNSPLHF
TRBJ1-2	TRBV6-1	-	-	TGTGCCAGCAGTGAAAGAGGTTTGTGGGGCTACACCTTC	CASSERGLWGYTF
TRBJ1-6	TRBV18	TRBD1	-	TGTGCCAGCTCACCCGCGGACAGGTATAATTCACCCCTCCACTTT	CASSPADRYNSPLHF